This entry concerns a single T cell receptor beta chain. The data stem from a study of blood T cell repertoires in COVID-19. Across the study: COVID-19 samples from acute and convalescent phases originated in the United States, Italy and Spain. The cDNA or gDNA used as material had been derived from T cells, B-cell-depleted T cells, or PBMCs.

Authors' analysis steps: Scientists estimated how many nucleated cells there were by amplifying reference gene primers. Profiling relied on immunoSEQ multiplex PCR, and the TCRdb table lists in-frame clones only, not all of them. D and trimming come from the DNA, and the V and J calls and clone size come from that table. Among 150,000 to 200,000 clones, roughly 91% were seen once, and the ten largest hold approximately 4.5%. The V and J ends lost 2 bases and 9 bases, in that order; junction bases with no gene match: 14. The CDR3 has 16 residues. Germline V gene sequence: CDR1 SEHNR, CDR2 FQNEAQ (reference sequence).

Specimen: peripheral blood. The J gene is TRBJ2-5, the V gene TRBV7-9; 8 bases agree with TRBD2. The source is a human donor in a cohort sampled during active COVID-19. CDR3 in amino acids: CASSLTPGLVQGSQYF. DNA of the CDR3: TGTGCCAGCAGCTTAACCCCGGGACTAGTGCAAGGGTCCCAGTACTTC.